A single sample gave rise to the 7 T cell receptor beta chains below, sequenced in a study of identical twins (dated by TCRdb to the mid-2010s). Library method: 5' RACE. Sequencing relied on an Illumina HiSeq 2000. In TCRdb, the public reads were trimmed at Q25 with fastp and aligned with MiXCR, with productive beta chains retained. Duplicate CDR3 protein sequences are folded into a single record with the most common DNA and genes. This sample comprises about 550,000 distinct CDR3 sequences, approximately 20% of them detected only once. The leading ten clones occupy 0.45% to 0.5% of the sample. A further study also used this sample, focusing on yellow fever vaccine responses in identical twins.

The sample consisted of CD4+ T cells sorted from blood. The receptors shown here come from a woman aged 18 to 35 in good health.

The rearrangement joins TRBV10-3 to TRBJ2-5; 8 bases agree with TRBD2. V was clipped by 10 bases and J by 1 base; unmatched bases: 14. The CDR3 sequence is 16 residues long. Germline V gives CDR1 ENHRY, CDR2 SYGVKD. CDR3 in DNA: TGTGCCACCGGAAATCCCGGGCTAGCGGGCCAAGAGACCCAGTACTTC. It specifies CATGNPGLAGQETQYF.

V and J are TRBV3-1 and TRBJ2-2, with 7 bases that match TRBD2. Germline V CDR1 and CDR2: LGHDT, YNNKEL (reference sequence). This CDR3 is built from 16 residues. The V gene end was trimmed by 8 bases and the J gene end by 4 bases; junction bases not matched to a gene: 13. This chain's CDR3 is CASWASGTSGTGELFF. CDR3 sequence (DNA): TGTGCCAGCTGGGCTAGCGGCACTTCGGGCACCGGGGAGCTGTTTTTT.

A few counts support this clonotype. This rearrangement joins TRBV24-1 to TRBJ2-7; 12 positions agree with TRBD1. Per the germline V gene, CDR1 is KGHDR and CDR2 is SFDVKD. This CDR3 is built from 15 residues. J lost 6 bases, V lost 3 bases, and 5 bases had no gene match. The CDR3: CATSDSGTGGSEQYF. The CDR3 nucleotides are TGTGCCACCAGTGATAGCGGGACAGGGGGCAGCGAGCAGTACTTC.

The genes are TRBV7-6 and TRBJ2-1; 14 bases map to TRBD2. Germline CDR1 and CDR2: SGHVS and FNYEAQ. The CDR3 totals 19 residues. V lost 5 bases to trimming and J lost 1 base; unmatched junction nucleotides: 10. For the CDR3, the DNA is TGTGCCAGCAGCCACGGGACTAGCGGGAGTACGGCTTCCTACAATGAGCAGTTCTTC. Amino acid sequence: CASSHGTSGSTASYNEQFF.

The rearrangement joins TRBV5-1 to TRBJ2-7, with TRBD2 matching 7 bases. Trimming cost V 2 bases and J 3 bases; bases outside gene matches: 5. The CDR3 consists of 14 residues. Germline lookup yields CDR1 SGHRS and CDR2 YFSETQ. The CDR3 loop reads CASSFWAGDYEQYF. For the CDR3, the DNA is TGCGCCAGCAGCTTTTGGGCGGGGGACTACGAGCAGTACTTC.

This clonotype was observed a few times. V is TRBV19 and J is TRBJ2-7; TRBD2 aligns across 9 bases. The germline V gene encodes CDR1 LNHDA and CDR2 SQIVND (reference sequence). J lost 3 bases, V lost 5 bases, and 5 bases had no gene match. The CDR3 length is 14 residues. CDR3 amino acids: CASSSATSGYEQYF. DNA of the CDR3: TGTGCCAGTAGTTCAGCGACTAGCGGCTACGAGCAGTACTTC.

This clonotype was counted between two and nine times. The V call is TRBV7-2, the J call TRBJ2-1, with 11 bases fitting TRBD2. Looked up from germline, CDR1 is SGHTA and CDR2 is FQGNSA. The CDR3 totals 15 residues. Trimming cost V 1 base and J 8 bases; bases outside gene matches: 4. CDR3 DNA sequence: TGTGCCAGCAGCTTAGAACTAGCGGGGGCCTATGAGCAGTTCTTC. This sequence encodes CASSLELAGAYEQFF.